This T cell receptor beta chain came from a study of blood T cell repertoires in COVID-19 (dated by TCRdb to 2018 to 2020). A note on the overall study: Collaborator samples came from the United States, Italy and Spain and covered acute and convalescent phases of COVID-19. The material from the prospective study consisted of cDNA or gDNA derived from T cells, B-cell-depleted T cells, or PBMCs. Subjects who had been exposed to COVID-19, were actively infected with it, or had recovered from it provided the deeply sampled blood TCRbeta repertoires that made up the dataset. Where available, HLA class I and class II types were obtained from metadata supplied by the sample provider rather than from assay-based typing. The repertoires were made available in a free public database intended to serve as a resource for research on the immune response to SARS-CoV-2. A de-identified subject ID, COVID-19 status, age in years and sex were almost always included in the sample metadata. Samples were obtained from the ongoing ImmuneRACE study (first 160 participants) and from roughly 1,300 subjects provided by 6 global collaborators. Broad study findings and their caveats: Clinical and demographic metadata were provided uncurated, with the amount varying by source and participant.

CDR1 and CDR2 are read off the germline V gene (reference sequence) as SGHNT and YYREEE. Between the V and J ends, shortened by 2 bases and 7 bases respectively, the junction contains 15 bases. Counted from cysteine to phenylalanine, this CDR3 has 14 amino acids. The CDR3 DNA has 42 bases and is translated from base 1. The immunoSEQ Assay, a bias-controlled multiplex PCR, was used to amplify TCRbeta CDR3 regions from genomic DNA. As for the original processing: The number of nucleated cells in each sample was estimated by amplification of reference gene primers within the assay. To quantify the absolute abundance of each unique TCRbeta CDR3 rearrangement, sequence reads were collapsed and filtered. Productive Simpson clonality was computed per sample as the square root of Simpson's diversity index over productive rearrangements. Not all clones reach the TCRdb copy of this immuneACCESS table, which keeps in-frame sequences only. Checked studies attribute under half of the gap to unresolved V genes and leave the rest unexplained. The D gene and trimming were derived from the DNA, and the V and J assignments and clone size from that table. The sample table holds roughly 250,000 clones, of which around 89% were seen once. The ten largest clones add up to around 0.8% of the sample.

The collaborating institutions used their own protocols to collect whole blood in K2EDTA tubes. For TCRbeta analysis, collaborator samples were shipped as frozen whole blood, as isolated PBMCs, or as DNA extracted from either sample type. About this clone: The antigen this receptor binds is unknown. Qualities for individual bases were not recorded, and no much larger clone is one base off.

The material sequenced was peripheral blood. The sequence links TRBV5-4 to TRBJ1-1; the D segment could be TRBD1, given 6 matching bases. This sequence was found in a man in his thirties or forties with acute or convalescent COVID-19. The CDR3: CASSLKQGTLEAFF. The sequence in DNA is TGTGCCAGCAGCTTAAAACAGGGTACCCTTGAAGCTTTCTTT. When the CDR3 is completed using the reference TRBV5-4 and TRBJ1-1 genes on either side, the full variable domain is ETGVTQSPTHLIKTRGQQVTLRCSSQSGHNTVSWYQQALGQGPQFIFQYYREEENGRGNFPPRFSGLQFPNYSSELNVNALELDDSALYLCASSLKQGTLEAFFGQGTRLTVV.